This TCR beta chain was retrieved from a study of identifying expanded T cells in peripheral blood (dated by TCRdb to about 2019). General notes on the study: Separate aliquots of the same genomic DNA pool were sequenced to produce technical replicates, and four replicates were compared in pairs.

Regarding this clone: Its cognate antigen has yet to be identified. The sample holds no much larger clone one base away, and base qualities are not on file.

The immunoSEQ Assay, which uses bias-controlled multiplex PCR amplification of genomic DNA, was used to profile TCRbeta CDR3 regions. Per the authors' processing: The absolute abundance of each unique TCRbeta CDR3 region was quantified after sequences were collapsed and filtered. Two models were used to test differential abundance: a binomial model (Fisher-equivalent) and a beta-binomial model that adds time-dependent variance fitted from healthy donors. Any clone with fewer than 5 combined templates was excluded, and a clone was called differentially abundant if its Benjamini-Hochberg FDR was below 0.01. The form v = (b*log(k)+a)^2 was used to model beta-binomial variance as a function of total template count across the two samples. This is the immuneACCESS table as TCRdb keeps it, with only in-frame sequences that have V and J called. A part of the clones is gone; compared with another copy, unresolved V genes explain less than half, and the rest is unexplained. The D gene and trimming were derived from the DNA, and the V and J assignments and clone size from that table. The sample table lists over 45,000 clones, about 83% of them with a count of one. 17% of the sample rests with the top ten.

Broad study findings and their caveats: Across all healthy-donor time intervals, the beta-binomial model significantly lowered both the number of clones called differentially abundant and the false-positive rate. It was expected by the authors that biological variance in healthy repertoires might increase further over much longer intervals, such as months to years. For all healthy donors, the variance in clone template counts between approximately two-week samples rose significantly as total template count increased. Between technical replicates the binomial model flagged approximately 1.2 differentially abundant clones, whereas over approximately two weeks the binomial model flagged about 16.4 and over roughly 4 weeks about 19.

No immune events, such as infections, were documented for the healthy donors during the collection period. Blood repertoires from healthy donors were used as a training cohort for calibrating time-dependent variance in a beta-binomial model of differential abundance of T-cell clones. There were roughly ten healthy donors in the training cohort, of whom 3 were female and 7 were male. The donors were between roughly 29 and 65 years old, with an average age of about 47 years. Whole blood from each healthy donor was obtained from a commercial supplier and was collected at three time points roughly 13 days apart. For immunosequencing, genomic DNA was extracted from unsorted whole blood. The sequencing sample was made of blood. This clonotype originated in a person aged 18-69 years in good health.

The DNA sequence is as follows: TGTGCCAGCTCACCCGGTCGGGGAGTTGAAAAACTGTTTTTT. Its protein is CASSPGRGVEKLFF. Recombination connected TRBV18 to TRBJ1-4; no D gene is confidently identified. The CDR3 goes from the cysteine to the phenylalanine over 14 residues. The sequence is cut down to CDR3 DNA, 42 bases in frame from base 1. Reading the germline V gene gives CDR1 KGHSH and CDR2 LQKENI. V lost 3 bases and J lost 7 bases; the stretch between them is 12 bases long.